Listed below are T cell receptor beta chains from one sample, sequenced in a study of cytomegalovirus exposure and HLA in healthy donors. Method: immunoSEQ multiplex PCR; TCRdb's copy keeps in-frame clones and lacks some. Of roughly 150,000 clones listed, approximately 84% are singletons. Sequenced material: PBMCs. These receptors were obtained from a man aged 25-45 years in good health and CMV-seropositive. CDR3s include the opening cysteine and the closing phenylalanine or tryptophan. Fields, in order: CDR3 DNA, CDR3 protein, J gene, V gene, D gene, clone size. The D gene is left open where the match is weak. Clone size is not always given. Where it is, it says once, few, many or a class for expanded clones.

CDR3 DNA: TGTGCCATCACCCCCTACGGGGGGGACTATGGCTACACCTTC
CDR3 protein: CAITPYGGDYGYTF
J gene: TRBJ1-2
V gene: TRBV10-3
D gene: .
clone size: .

CDR3 DNA: TGTGCCAGCAGGGAACAGGGGCCAGGACTCTATGGCTACACCTTC
CDR3 protein: CASREQGPGLYGYTF
J gene: TRBJ1-2
V gene: TRBV6-5
D gene: TRBD1
clone size: once

CDR3 DNA: TGCGCCAGCAGCAGCTCCCTCCTTAGCGGGGGGGCCGGGGTTCAAGAGACCCAGTACTTC
CDR3 protein: CASSSSLLSGGAGVQETQYF
J gene: TRBJ2-5
V gene: TRBV5-1
D gene: TRBD2
clone size: .

CDR3 DNA: TGTGCCAGCAGTTTAGCAGGGGGTAACTATGGCTACACCTTC
CDR3 protein: CASSLAGGNYGYTF
J gene: TRBJ1-2
V gene: TRBV27
D gene: TRBD1
clone size: .

CDR3 DNA: TGTGCCAGCACCGACTGGAGAAATCAGCCCCAGCATTTT
CDR3 protein: CASTDWRNQPQHF
J gene: TRBJ1-5
V gene: TRBV2
D gene: .
clone size: .

CDR3 DNA: TGTGCCTCTTCCTGGAGGCAGGGGCTAAAAAACATTCAGTACTTC
CDR3 protein: CASSWRQGLKNIQYF
J gene: TRBJ2-4
V gene: TRBV10-3
D gene: .
clone size: .

CDR3 DNA: TGTGCCAGTTCCTCGCCCGGGACTGTCGAAGAAGCTTTCTTT
CDR3 protein: CASSSPGTVEEAFF
J gene: TRBJ1-1
V gene: TRBV6-5
D gene: .
clone size: .

CDR3 DNA: TGTGCCAGCACCGGAAATCAGGACAGGGCCCACGAGCAGTACTTC
CDR3 protein: CASTGNQDRAHEQYF
J gene: TRBJ2-7
V gene: TRBV6-5
D gene: TRBD1
clone size: .

CDR3 DNA: TGCGCCAGCAGCGGCAGGGTCCATGGCTACACCTTC
CDR3 protein: CASSGRVHGYTF
J gene: TRBJ1-2
V gene: TRBV4-1
D gene: .
clone size: few

CDR3 DNA: TGTGCCAGCAGCGTAGGAGGCGGGACAGGGTGGAGGGATACGCAGTATTTT
CDR3 protein: CASSVGGGTGWRDTQYF
J gene: TRBJ2-3
V gene: TRBV9
D gene: TRBD1
clone size: .

CDR3 DNA: TGTGCCAGCGGACTTCCCCGGGACAGTGATAACTATGGCTACACCTTC
CDR3 protein: CASGLPRDSDNYGYTF
J gene: TRBJ1-2
V gene: TRBV27
D gene: TRBD1
clone size: .

CDR3 DNA: TGTGCCAGTAGTCGAGTGCACGGGACAGCAGACCAAGAGACCCAGTACTTC
CDR3 protein: CASSRVHGTADQETQYF
J gene: TRBJ2-5
V gene: TRBV19
D gene: TRBD1
clone size: .

CDR3 DNA: TGTGCTAGCAGCATTCGGGACTCGGTTTTTGGCTACGGCTACACCTTC
CDR3 protein: CASSIRDSVFGYGYTF
J gene: TRBJ1-2
V gene: TRBV7-7
D gene: .
clone size: .

CDR3 DNA: TGTGCCAGCAGCGTGCCCGGGACAGGTAAAGGCGGCTACACCTTC
CDR3 protein: CASSVPGTGKGGYTF
J gene: TRBJ1-2
V gene: TRBV7-2
D gene: TRBD1
clone size: .

CDR3 DNA: TGTGCCAGCACCATCAGGACAGGGAACAACGAGCAGTACTTC
CDR3 protein: CASTIRTGNNEQYF
J gene: TRBJ2-7
V gene: TRBV27
D gene: TRBD1
clone size: .

CDR3 DNA: TGTGCCAGCAGCCAAACAGGGGGCCATGAAGCTTTCTTT
CDR3 protein: CASSQTGGHEAFF
J gene: TRBJ1-1
V gene: TRBV5-6
D gene: TRBD1
clone size: .

CDR3 DNA: TGTGCCAGCAGCGTAGCAAGCGGGAGCTTCACAGATACGCAGTATTTT
CDR3 protein: CASSVASGSFTDTQYF
J gene: TRBJ2-3
V gene: TRBV9
D gene: TRBD2
clone size: .

CDR3 DNA: TGTGCCAGCAGACGACAACCTGGGCAGCCCCAGCATTTT
CDR3 protein: CASRRQPGQPQHF
J gene: TRBJ1-5
V gene: TRBV6-1
D gene: .
clone size: .

CDR3 DNA: TGTGCCAGCAGTTTACTCCTCATGAATCAGGCCGGTCCCTACGAGCAGTACTTC
CDR3 protein: CASSLLLMNQAGPYEQYF
J gene: TRBJ2-7
V gene: TRBV27
D gene: .
clone size: .

CDR3 DNA: TGTGCCAGCAGCGGGACAGGGTCTGGAAACACCATATATTTT
CDR3 protein: CASSGTGSGNTIYF
J gene: TRBJ1-3
V gene: TRBV7-9
D gene: TRBD1
clone size: .

CDR3 DNA: TGCAGCGCCTCGGGACTCCTTTACGAGCAGTACTTC
CDR3 protein: CSASGLLYEQYF
J gene: TRBJ2-7
V gene: TRBV29-1
D gene: .
clone size: .

CDR3 DNA: TGTGCCAGCAGTTCCCCGGGACTAGCCTACAATGAGCAGTTCTTC
CDR3 protein: CASSSPGLAYNEQFF
J gene: TRBJ2-1
V gene: TRBV6-5
D gene: TRBD2
clone size: .

CDR3 DNA: TGTGCCAGCAGCCTGAAGCTAGCGGGACCCGGGGCCAACGTCCTGACTTTC
CDR3 protein: CASSLKLAGPGANVLTF
J gene: TRBJ2-6
V gene: TRBV5-4
D gene: TRBD2
clone size: .

CDR3 DNA: TGTGCCTGGACTGACCGCCCCCGGGGTGAAAAACTGTTTTTT
CDR3 protein: CAWTDRPRGEKLFF
J gene: TRBJ1-4
V gene: TRBV30
D gene: .
clone size: .

CDR3 DNA: TGTGCCAGCAGCCCGGGAGTCATGAACACTGAAGCTTTCTTT
CDR3 protein: CASSPGVMNTEAFF
J gene: TRBJ1-1
V gene: TRBV5-4
D gene: .
clone size: .

CDR3 DNA: TGTGCCAGCAGCTTAGGGCCCACAGGGCTCACTGAAGCTTTCTTT
CDR3 protein: CASSLGPTGLTEAFF
J gene: TRBJ1-1
V gene: TRBV7-9
D gene: .
clone size: .

CDR3 DNA: TGTGCCAGCAGCCAAGGGACAGGGGGCTGGTACACTGAAGCTTTCTTT
CDR3 protein: CASSQGTGGWYTEAFF
J gene: TRBJ1-1
V gene: TRBV4-2
D gene: TRBD1
clone size: .

CDR3 DNA: TGTGCCAGCAGCCCAATCAGGGGGCCAAACACCGGGGAGCTGTTTTTT
CDR3 protein: CASSPIRGPNTGELFF
J gene: TRBJ2-2
V gene: TRBV27
D gene: TRBD1
clone size: .

CDR3 DNA: TGCGCCAGCAGCCAGTCCGGGACAAAACTTTACGAGCAGTACTTC
CDR3 protein: CASSQSGTKLYEQYF
J gene: TRBJ2-7
V gene: TRBV4-1
D gene: .
clone size: .

CDR3 DNA: TGTGCCAGCAGCTTAAGGAGGGGGCAGGATGAGCAGTTCTTC
CDR3 protein: CASSLRRGQDEQFF
J gene: TRBJ2-1
V gene: TRBV7-6
D gene: .
clone size: once

CDR3 DNA: TGCGCCAGCAGCCAAGGGAGACAGGGGAATGAAAAACTGTTTTTT
CDR3 protein: CASSQGRQGNEKLFF
J gene: TRBJ1-4
V gene: TRBV4-3
D gene: TRBD1
clone size: .

CDR3 DNA: TGCGCCAGCAGCTTCAGGGGGCGGGACACTGAAGCTTTCTTT
CDR3 protein: CASSFRGRDTEAFF
J gene: TRBJ1-1
V gene: TRBV5-1
D gene: TRBD1
clone size: .

CDR3 DNA: TGCGCCAGCAGTCCCCAGGGGTACACTGAAGCTTTCTTT
CDR3 protein: CASSPQGYTEAFF
J gene: TRBJ1-1
V gene: TRBV10-1
D gene: .
clone size: .

CDR3 DNA: TGTGCCAGCAGTCCCCGCGGGGTGAGTCCCTATGGCTACACCTTC
CDR3 protein: CASSPRGVSPYGYTF
J gene: TRBJ1-2
V gene: TRBV28
D gene: .
clone size: .

CDR3 DNA: TGTGCCAGCAGCTCCGGGACAGGGGGCACTGAAGCTTTCTTT
CDR3 protein: CASSSGTGGTEAFF
J gene: TRBJ1-1
V gene: TRBV7-6
D gene: TRBD1
clone size: .

CDR3 DNA: TGTGCCAGCAGTTCCTCCGGGACAGGGAATACCGGGGAGCTGTTTTTT
CDR3 protein: CASSSSGTGNTGELFF
J gene: TRBJ2-2
V gene: TRBV13
D gene: TRBD1
clone size: .

CDR3 DNA: TGTGCCAGCTACGAAGGAGGGGTCGACGAGCAGTACTTC
CDR3 protein: CASYEGGVDEQYF
J gene: TRBJ2-7
V gene: TRBV2
D gene: .
clone size: .

CDR3 DNA: TGTGCCAGCAGTTTTCGGACAGGGGTAGGCTACACCTTC
CDR3 protein: CASSFRTGVGYTF
J gene: TRBJ1-2
V gene: TRBV27
D gene: TRBD1
clone size: .

CDR3 DNA: TGTGCCAGCAGCTTGGACCGGACGGGAGTGGCTTTCTTT
CDR3 protein: CASSLDRTGVAFF
J gene: TRBJ1-1
V gene: TRBV7-2
D gene: .
clone size: .

CDR3 DNA: TGTGCCAGCAGTCGGACTAGCGGCGCCGGGGAGCTGTTTTTT
CDR3 protein: CASSRTSGAGELFF
J gene: TRBJ2-2
V gene: TRBV2
D gene: TRBD2
clone size: .

CDR3 DNA: TGTGCCAGCAGCCACCATATTACCGTACCGGGACTAGCTCCCTACGAGCAGTACTTC
CDR3 protein: CASSHHITVPGLAPYEQYF
J gene: TRBJ2-7
V gene: TRBV4-2
D gene: TRBD2
clone size: .

CDR3 DNA: TGTGCCAGCAGCAGTTCGATAGACGGGACCTACAATGAGCAGTTCTTC
CDR3 protein: CASSSSIDGTYNEQFF
J gene: TRBJ2-1
V gene: TRBV9
D gene: .
clone size: .

CDR3 DNA: TGTGCCAGCAGTTTAAAGCGGGGCCGACTAGCGGGGTTTTTCTACGAGCAGTACTTC
CDR3 protein: CASSLKRGRLAGFFYEQYF
J gene: TRBJ2-7
V gene: TRBV27
D gene: TRBD2
clone size: .

CDR3 DNA: TGTGCCAGCAGCCCAAGCGGTAACCTCTACAATGAGCAGTTCTTC
CDR3 protein: CASSPSGNLYNEQFF
J gene: TRBJ2-1
V gene: TRBV7-8
D gene: .
clone size: once